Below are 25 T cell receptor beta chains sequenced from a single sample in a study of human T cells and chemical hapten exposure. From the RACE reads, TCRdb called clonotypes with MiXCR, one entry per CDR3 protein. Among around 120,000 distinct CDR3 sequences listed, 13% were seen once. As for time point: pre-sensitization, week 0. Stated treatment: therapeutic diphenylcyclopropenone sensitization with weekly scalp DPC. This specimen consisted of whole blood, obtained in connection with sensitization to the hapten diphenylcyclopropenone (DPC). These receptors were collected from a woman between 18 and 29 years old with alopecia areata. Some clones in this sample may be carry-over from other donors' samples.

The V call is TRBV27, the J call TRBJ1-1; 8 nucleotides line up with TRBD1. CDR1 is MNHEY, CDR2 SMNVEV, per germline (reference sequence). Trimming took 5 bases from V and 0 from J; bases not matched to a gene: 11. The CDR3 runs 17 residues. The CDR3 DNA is TGTGCCAGCAGTCGGGACAGGACAACGACTATGAACACTGAAGCTTTCTTT. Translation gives CASSRDRTTTMNTEAFF.

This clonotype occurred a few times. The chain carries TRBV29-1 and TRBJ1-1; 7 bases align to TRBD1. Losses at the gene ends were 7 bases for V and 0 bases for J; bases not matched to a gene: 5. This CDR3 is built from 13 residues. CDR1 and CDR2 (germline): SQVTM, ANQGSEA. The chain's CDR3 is CSAIQGMNTEAFF. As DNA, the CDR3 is TGCAGCGCAATACAGGGGATGAACACTGAAGCTTTCTTT.

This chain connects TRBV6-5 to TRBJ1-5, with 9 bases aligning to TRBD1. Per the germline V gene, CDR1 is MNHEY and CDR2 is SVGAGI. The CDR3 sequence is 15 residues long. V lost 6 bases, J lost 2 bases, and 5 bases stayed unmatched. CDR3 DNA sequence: TGTGCCAGCAGACGACAGGGGGTTGGCAATCAGCCCCAGCATTTT. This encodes CASRRQGVGNQPQHF.

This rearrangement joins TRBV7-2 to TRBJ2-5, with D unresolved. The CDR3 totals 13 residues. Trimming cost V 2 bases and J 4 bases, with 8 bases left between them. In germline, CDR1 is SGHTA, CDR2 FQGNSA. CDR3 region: CASSLMAPETQYF. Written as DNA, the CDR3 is TGTGCCAGCAGCTTAATGGCGCCAGAGACCCAGTACTTC.

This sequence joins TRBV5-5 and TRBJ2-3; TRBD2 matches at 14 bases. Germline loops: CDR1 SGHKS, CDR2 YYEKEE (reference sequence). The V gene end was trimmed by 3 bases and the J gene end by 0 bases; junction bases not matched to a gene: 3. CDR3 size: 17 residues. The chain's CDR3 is CASSSTSGGASTDTQYF. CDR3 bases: TGTGCCAGCAGCTCGACTAGCGGGGGGGCTAGCACAGATACGCAGTATTTT.

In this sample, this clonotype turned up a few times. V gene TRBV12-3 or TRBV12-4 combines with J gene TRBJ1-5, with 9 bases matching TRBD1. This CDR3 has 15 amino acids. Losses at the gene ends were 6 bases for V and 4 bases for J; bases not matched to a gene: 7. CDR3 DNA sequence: TGTGCCAGCAGACGAGCTGGACAGGGGAATCAGCCCCAGCATTTT. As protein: CASRRAGQGNQPQHF.

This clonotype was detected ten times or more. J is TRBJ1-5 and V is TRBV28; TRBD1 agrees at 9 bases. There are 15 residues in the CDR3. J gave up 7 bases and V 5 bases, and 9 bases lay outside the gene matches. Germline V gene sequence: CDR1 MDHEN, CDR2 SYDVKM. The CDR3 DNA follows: TGTGCCAGCAGTGTCCCGGGACAGGGAATACAGCCCCAGCATTTT. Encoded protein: CASSVPGQGIQPQHF.

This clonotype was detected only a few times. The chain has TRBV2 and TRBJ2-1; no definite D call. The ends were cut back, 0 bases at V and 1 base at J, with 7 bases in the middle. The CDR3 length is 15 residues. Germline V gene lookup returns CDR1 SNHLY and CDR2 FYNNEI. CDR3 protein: CASSEAVRSYNEQFF. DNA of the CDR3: TGTGCCAGCAGTGAAGCGGTCCGTTCCTACAATGAGCAGTTCTTC.

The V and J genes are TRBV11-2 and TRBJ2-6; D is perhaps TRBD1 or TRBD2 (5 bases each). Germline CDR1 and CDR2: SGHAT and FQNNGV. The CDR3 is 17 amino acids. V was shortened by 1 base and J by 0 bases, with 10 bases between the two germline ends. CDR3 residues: CASSLGGTFSGANVLTF. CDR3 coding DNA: TGTGCCAGCAGCTTAGGGGGGACCTTCTCTGGGGCCAACGTCCTGACTTTC.

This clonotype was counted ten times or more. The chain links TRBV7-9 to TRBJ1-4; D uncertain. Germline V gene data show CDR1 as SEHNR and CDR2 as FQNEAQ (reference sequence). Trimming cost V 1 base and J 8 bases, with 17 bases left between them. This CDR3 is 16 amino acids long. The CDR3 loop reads CASSLGGPPRGEKLFF. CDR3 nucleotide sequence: TGTGCCAGCAGCTTAGGAGGACCGCCCAGAGGGGAAAAACTGTTTTTT.

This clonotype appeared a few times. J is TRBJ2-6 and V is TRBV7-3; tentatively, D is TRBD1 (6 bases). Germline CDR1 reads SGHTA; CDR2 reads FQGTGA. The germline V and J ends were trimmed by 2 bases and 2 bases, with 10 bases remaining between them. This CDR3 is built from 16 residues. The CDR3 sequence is CASSLQGRTGANVLTF. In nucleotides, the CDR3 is TGTGCCAGCAGCTTACAGGGGCGCACTGGGGCCAACGTCCTGACTTTC.

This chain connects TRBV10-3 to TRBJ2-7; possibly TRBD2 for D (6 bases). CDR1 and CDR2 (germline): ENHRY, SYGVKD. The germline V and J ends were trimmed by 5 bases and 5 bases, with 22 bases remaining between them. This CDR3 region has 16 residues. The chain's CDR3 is CAISSRDGGGDHEQYF. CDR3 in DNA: TGTGCCATCAGTTCGAGGGATGGGGGAGGTGACCACGAGCAGTACTTC.

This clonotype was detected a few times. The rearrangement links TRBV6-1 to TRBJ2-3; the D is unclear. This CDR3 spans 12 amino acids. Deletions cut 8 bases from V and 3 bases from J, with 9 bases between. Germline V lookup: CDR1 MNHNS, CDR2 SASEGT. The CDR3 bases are TGTGCCAGCCAGCCCGGTACAGATACGCAGTATTTT. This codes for CASQPGTDTQYF.

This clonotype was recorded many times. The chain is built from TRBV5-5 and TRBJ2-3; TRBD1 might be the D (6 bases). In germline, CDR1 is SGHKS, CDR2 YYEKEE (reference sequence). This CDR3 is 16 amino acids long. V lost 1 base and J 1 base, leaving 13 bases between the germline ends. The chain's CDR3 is CASSLQGRGGTDTQYF. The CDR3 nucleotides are TGTGCCAGCAGCTTGCAGGGCAGGGGTGGCACAGATACGCAGTATTTT.

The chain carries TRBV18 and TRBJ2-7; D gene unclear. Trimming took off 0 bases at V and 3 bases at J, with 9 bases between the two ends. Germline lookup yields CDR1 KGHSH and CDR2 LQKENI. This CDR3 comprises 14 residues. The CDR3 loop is CASSPPGPRYEQYF. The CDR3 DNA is TGTGCCAGCTCACCACCCGGACCGCGCTACGAGCAGTACTTC.

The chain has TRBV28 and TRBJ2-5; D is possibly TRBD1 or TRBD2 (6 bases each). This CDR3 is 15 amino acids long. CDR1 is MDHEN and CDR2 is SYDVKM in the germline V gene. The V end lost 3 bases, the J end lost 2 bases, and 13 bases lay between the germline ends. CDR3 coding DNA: TGTGCCAGCAGTTTGGGGGCGGGGAGGCAAGAGACCCAGTACTTC. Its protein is CASSLGAGRQETQYF.

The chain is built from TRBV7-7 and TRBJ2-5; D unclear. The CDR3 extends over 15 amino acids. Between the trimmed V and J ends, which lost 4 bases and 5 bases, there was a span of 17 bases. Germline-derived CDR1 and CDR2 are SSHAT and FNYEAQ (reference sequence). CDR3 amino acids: CASSSGQASRETQYF. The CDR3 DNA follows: TGTGCCAGCAGCTCAGGTCAGGCTAGTCGCGAGACCCAGTACTTC.

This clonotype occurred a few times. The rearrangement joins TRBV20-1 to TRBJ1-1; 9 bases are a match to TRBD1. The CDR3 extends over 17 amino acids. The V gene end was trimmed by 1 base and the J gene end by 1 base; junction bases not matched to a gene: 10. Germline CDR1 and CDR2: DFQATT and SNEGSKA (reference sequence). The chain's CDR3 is CSARVSGQGSWNTEAFF. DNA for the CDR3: TGCAGTGCTAGAGTGTCAGGACAGGGGAGTTGGAACACTGAAGCTTTCTTT.

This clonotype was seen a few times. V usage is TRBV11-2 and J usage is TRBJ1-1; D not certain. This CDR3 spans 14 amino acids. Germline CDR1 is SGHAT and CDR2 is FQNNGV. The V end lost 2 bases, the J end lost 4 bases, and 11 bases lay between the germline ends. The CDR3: CASSLRGSFTEAFF. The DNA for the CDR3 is TGTGCCAGCAGCTTACGGGGTAGTTTCACTGAAGCTTTCTTT.

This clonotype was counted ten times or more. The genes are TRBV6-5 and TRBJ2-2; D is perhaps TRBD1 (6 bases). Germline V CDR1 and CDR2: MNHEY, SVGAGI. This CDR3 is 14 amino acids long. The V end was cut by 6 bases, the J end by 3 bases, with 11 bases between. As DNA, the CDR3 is TGTGCCAGCAGACCGGACAGCTACACCGGGGAGCTGTTTTTT. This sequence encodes CASRPDSYTGELFF.

CDR3 residues: CSAPRKLGTDTQYF. The CDR3 DNA reads as TGCAGTGCACCCAGGAAGTTGGGCACAGATACGCAGTATTTT. The genes are TRBV20-1 and TRBJ2-3; D ambiguous. Trimming stripped 6 bases from V and 1 base from J, with 14 bases between. Germline V gene sequence: CDR1 DFQATT, CDR2 SNEGSKA (reference sequence). The CDR3 length is 14 residues.

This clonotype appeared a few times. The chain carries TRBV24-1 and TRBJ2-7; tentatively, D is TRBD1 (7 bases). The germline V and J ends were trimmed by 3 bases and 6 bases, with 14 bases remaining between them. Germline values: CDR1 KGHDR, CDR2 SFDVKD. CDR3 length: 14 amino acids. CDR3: CATSDPGTAGEQYF. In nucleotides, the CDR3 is TGTGCCACCAGTGATCCGGGGACAGCGGGCGAGCAGTACTTC.

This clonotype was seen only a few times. The CDR3 DNA follows: TGTGCCAGCAGACTAGACATCTATGGCTACACCTTC. Its translation: CASRLDIYGYTF. This chain connects TRBV6-2 or TRBV6-3 to TRBJ1-2; D gene ambiguous. Trimming stripped 6 bases from V and 4 bases from J, with 9 bases between. Germline loops: CDR1 MNHEY, CDR2 SVGEGT. The CDR3 runs to 12 residues.

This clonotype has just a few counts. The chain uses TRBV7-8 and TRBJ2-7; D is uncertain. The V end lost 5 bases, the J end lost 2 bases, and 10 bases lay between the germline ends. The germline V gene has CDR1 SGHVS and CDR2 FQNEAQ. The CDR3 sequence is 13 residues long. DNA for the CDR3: TGTGCCAGCAGCCTAATCTCCGCCTACGAGCAGTACTTC. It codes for CASSLISAYEQYF.

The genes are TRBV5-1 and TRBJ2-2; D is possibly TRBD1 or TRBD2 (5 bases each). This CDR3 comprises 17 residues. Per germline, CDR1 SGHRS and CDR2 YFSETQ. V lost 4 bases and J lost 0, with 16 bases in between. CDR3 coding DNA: TGCGCCAGCAGCCCCGGAAGGGGAGCCGCGAACACCGGGGAGCTGTTTTTT. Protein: CASSPGRGAANTGELFF. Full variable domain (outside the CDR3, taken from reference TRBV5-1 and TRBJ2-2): KAGVTQTPRYLIKTRGQQVTLSCSPISGHRSVSWYQQTPGQGLQFLFEYFSETQRNKGNFPGRFSGRQFSNSRSEMNVSTLELGDSALYLCASSPGRGAANTGELFFGEGSRLTVL.